This TCR beta chain stems from a study of T-cell memory formation after mild COVID-19. At least ten counts were recorded for this clonotype. There are 13 residues in the CDR3. Trimming took 4 bases from V and 7 from J, leaving 9 bases between them. The V gene's germline CDR1 is SGHRS and CDR2 YFSETQ. TCRdb fed the 5' RACE reads into MiXCR, producing one record per CDR3 protein. The table lists 300,000 or so distinct CDR3 sequences, 16% of them singletons. The receptor comes from a man aged 18 to 30 who had mild COVID-19 (a few samples of this study predate the infection). Cell type and time point are not known. This chain joins TRBV5-1 and TRBJ1-6, with D possibly matching TRBD1 (6 bases). Source material: PBMCs or a T cell subset sorted from them (not recorded which). The CDR3 loop reads CASSDRLNSPLHF. The CDR3, as DNA: TGCGCCAGCAGCGACAGGCTGAATTCACCCCTCCACTTT.